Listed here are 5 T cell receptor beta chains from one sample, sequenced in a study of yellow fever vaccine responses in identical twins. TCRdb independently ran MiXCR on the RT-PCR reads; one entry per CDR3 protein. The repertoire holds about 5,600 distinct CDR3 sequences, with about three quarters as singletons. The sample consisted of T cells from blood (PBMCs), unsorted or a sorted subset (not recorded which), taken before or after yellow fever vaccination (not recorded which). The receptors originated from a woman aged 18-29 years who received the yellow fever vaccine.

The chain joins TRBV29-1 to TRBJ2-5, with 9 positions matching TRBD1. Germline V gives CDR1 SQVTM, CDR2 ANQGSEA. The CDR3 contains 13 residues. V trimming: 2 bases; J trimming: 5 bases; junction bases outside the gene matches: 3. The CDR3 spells CSVEQDRGETQYF. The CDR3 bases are TGCAGCGTTGAACAGGACAGGGGCGAGACCCAGTACTTC.

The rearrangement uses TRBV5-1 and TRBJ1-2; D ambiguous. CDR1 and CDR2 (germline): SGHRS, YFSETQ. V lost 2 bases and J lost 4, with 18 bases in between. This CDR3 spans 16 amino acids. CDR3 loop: CASSFGDAGVSYGYTF. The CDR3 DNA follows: TGCGCCAGCAGCTTCGGAGACGCCGGTGTGAGCTATGGCTACACCTTC.

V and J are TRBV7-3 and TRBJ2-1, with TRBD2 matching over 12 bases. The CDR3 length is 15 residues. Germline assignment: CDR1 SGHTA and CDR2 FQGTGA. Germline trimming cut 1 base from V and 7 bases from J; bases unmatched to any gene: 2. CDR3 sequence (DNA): TGTGCCAGCAGCTTAATCCTAGCGGGAGGGAATGAGCAGTTCTTC. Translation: CASSLILAGGNEQFF. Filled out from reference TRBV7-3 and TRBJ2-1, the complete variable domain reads GAGVSQTPSNKVTEKGKYVELRCDPISGHTALYWYRQSLGQGPEFLIYFQGTGAADDSGLPNDRFFAVRPEGSVSTLKIQRTERGDSAVYLCASSLILAGGNEQFFGPGTRLTVL.

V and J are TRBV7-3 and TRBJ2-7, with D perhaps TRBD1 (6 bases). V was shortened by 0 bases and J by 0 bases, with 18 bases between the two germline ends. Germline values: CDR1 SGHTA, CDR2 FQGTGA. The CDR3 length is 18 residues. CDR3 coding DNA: TGTGCCAGCAGCTTAACTTCTACAGGGCCCCACTACTCCTACGAGCAGTACTTC. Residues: CASSLTSTGPHYSYEQYF.

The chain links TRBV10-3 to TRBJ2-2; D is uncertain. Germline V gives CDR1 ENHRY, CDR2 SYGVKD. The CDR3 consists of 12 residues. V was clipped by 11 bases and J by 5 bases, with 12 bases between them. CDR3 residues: CALRTETGELFF. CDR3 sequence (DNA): TGTGCCCTGAGAACCGAGACCGGGGAGCTGTTTTTT.